The 29 T cell receptor beta chains below all came from one sample that was sequenced in a study of shared clonotypes between healthy human individuals. Sequencing used immunoSEQ multiplex PCR; TCRdb keeps in-frame clones, though not all of them. The data hold around 690,000 clones, with less than 95% observed a single time. The specimen sequenced was memory CD8+ T cells from PBMCs. Subset defined: CD45RO+ cells pooled with CCR7-negative TemRA cells. The receptor source for this set is a man younger than 30 in good health. Some clones in this sample may be carry-over from other donors' samples.

The chain recombines TRBV2 with TRBJ1-2; D possibly corresponds to TRBD1 (5 bases). The ends were cut back, 6 bases at V and 5 bases at J, with 19 bases in the middle. In germline, CDR1 is SNHLY, CDR2 FYNNEI. The CDR3 totals 15 residues. The CDR3 sequence is CASSLPGGGGYGYTF. In DNA, the CDR3 is TGTGCCAGCAGCCTCCCCGGGGGTGGGGGGTATGGCTACACCTTC.

This chain links TRBV6-4 with TRBJ2-1; weak D call: TRBD1 (5 bases). CDR1 is MRHNA and CDR2 is SNTAGT in the germline V gene. This CDR3 region has 15 residues. V gave up 4 bases and J gave up 6 bases, with 16 bases separating them. CDR3 region: CASSAGPTPPNEQFF. The DNA for the CDR3 is TGTGCCAGCAGTGCAGGGCCAACCCCTCCCAATGAGCAGTTCTTC.

Regarding this clone: One junction end disagrees with the germline gene, perhaps due to a read error. Within the sample, other DNA sequences also encode this same CDR3. The chain joins TRBV9 to TRBJ2-1, with TRBD2 matching over 9 bases. The CDR3 covers 11 residues. The V gene's germline CDR1 is SGDLS and CDR2 YYNGEE. The CDR3 nucleotides read TGTGCCAGTAGCGGGAGCTATGAGCAGTTCTTC. It yields the protein CASSGSYEQFF. Supplemented by reference TRBV9 and TRBJ2-1, the full variable domain reads DSGVTQTPKHLITATGQRVTLRCSPRSGDLSVYWYQQSLDQGLQFLIQYYNGEERAKGNILERFSAQQFPDLHSELNLSSLELGDSALYFCASSGSYEQFFGPGTRLTVL.

This CDR3 is CASSPLGRGPYEQYF. For the CDR3, the DNA is TGTGCCAGTTCTCCCTTGGGCCGGGGGCCCTACGAGCAGTACTTC. The rearrangement joins TRBV19 to TRBJ2-7; D possibly matches TRBD1 or TRBD2 (6 bases each). The CDR3 length is 15 residues. In germline, CDR1 is LNHDA, CDR2 SQIVND (reference sequence). V lost 8 bases and J lost 2, with 19 bases in between.

The chain carries TRBV19 and TRBJ2-2; 13 bases map to TRBD2. Trimming at V came to 7 bases and at J to 2 bases, leaving 10 bases not matched to a gene. This CDR3 contains 18 residues. Germline V lookup: CDR1 LNHDA, CDR2 SQIVND (reference sequence). The CDR3 loop is CASTGPGLAGINTGELFF. The CDR3 nucleotides read TGTGCCAGTACCGGCCCGGGACTAGCGGGAATCAACACCGGGGAGCTGTTTTTT. The full variable domain, with the rest looked up from reference TRBV19 and TRBJ2-2, is DGGITQSPKYLFRKEGQNVTLSCEQNLNHDAMYWYRQDPGQGLRLIYYSQIVNDFQKGDIAEGYSVSREKKESFPLTVTSAQKNPTAFYLCASTGPGLAGINTGELFFGEGSRLTVL.

The chain joins TRBV6-5 to TRBJ2-7, with 7 bases that match TRBD2. This CDR3 is 15 amino acids long. CDR1 is MNHEY and CDR2 is SVGAGI in the germline V gene. V lost 1 base, J lost 3 bases, and 6 bases stayed unmatched. CDR3 protein: CASSYWAGANYEQYF. DNA for the CDR3: TGTGCCAGCAGTTACTGGGCGGGAGCCAACTACGAGCAGTACTTC.

As regards this clone: With only one base between it and a far larger clone, this is likely a read error. The chain joins TRBV7-9 to TRBJ2-7; a possible D gene is TRBD2 (6 bases). This CDR3 spans 14 amino acids. Germline CDR1 is SEHNR and CDR2 is FQNEAQ (reference sequence). The V and J ends lost 1 base and 6 bases respectively, with 13 bases between them. As DNA, the CDR3 is TGTGCCAGCAGCTTAGGGGGAGGACGGAGCGAGCAGTACTTC. Amino acid sequence: CASSLGGGRSEQYF.

The chain uses TRBV7-2 and TRBJ1-5, with D uncertain. Deletions cut 5 bases from V and 5 bases from J, with 13 bases between. CDR3 length: 14 amino acids. In germline, CDR1 is SGHTA, CDR2 FQGNSA. The CDR3 sequence: CASSPIGGDQPQHF. In DNA form, the CDR3 reads TGTGCCAGCAGCCCAATTGGCGGGGATCAGCCCCAGCATTTT.

The J gene is TRBJ2-7, the V gene TRBV28; D remains ambiguous. The CDR3 runs to 13 residues. Per the germline V gene, CDR1 is MDHEN and CDR2 is SYDVKM. Trimming shortened V by 5 bases and J by 4 bases, and 12 bases separated the two germline ends. The CDR3: CASSRIVFYEQYF. The CDR3, as DNA: TGTGCCAGCAGTAGGATCGTTTTTTACGAGCAGTACTTC.

This chain uses TRBV27 with TRBJ2-2, with D tentatively TRBD2 (6 bases). The germline V gene has CDR1 MNHEY and CDR2 SMNVEV (reference sequence). Trimming left V 10 bases short and J 6 bases short, with 24 bases between. This CDR3 region has 16 residues. The CDR3 here is CATTLSWGEYPGELFF. The CDR3, as DNA: TGTGCCACCACCTTGAGCTGGGGGGAGTATCCCGGGGAGCTGTTTTTT.

This chain uses TRBV5-6 with TRBJ1-1, with 8 bases that match TRBD1. The ends lost 5 bases at V and 6 bases at J; junction bases unmatched: 6. The CDR3 length is 13 residues. Germline V gene sequence: CDR1 SGHDT, CDR2 YYEEEE. This chain's CDR3 is CASRQDRGAEAFF. In nucleotides, the CDR3 is TGTGCCAGCAGACAAGACAGGGGCGCTGAAGCTTTCTTT.

This chain joins TRBV19 and TRBJ1-5; D is possibly TRBD1 (6 bases). Germline CDR1 is LNHDA and CDR2 is SQIVND (reference sequence). V shed 5 bases and J shed 5 bases, with 13 bases lying between them. This CDR3 contains 14 residues. CDR3 sequence: CASSVHRVDQPQHF. For the CDR3, the DNA is TGTGCCAGTAGTGTTCACAGGGTGGATCAGCCCCAGCATTTT.

This chain links TRBV4-2 with TRBJ2-2; D remains ambiguous. Trimming removed 3 bases at V and 1 base at J, with 15 bases between. The germline CDR1 and CDR2 sequences are LGHNA and YNFKEQ. The CDR3 is made up of 17 amino acids. The CDR3 sequence: CASSQDLVRMNTGELFF. In DNA form, the CDR3 reads TGTGCCAGCAGCCAGGATTTAGTGAGGATGAACACCGGGGAGCTGTTTTTT.

The rearrangement joins TRBV7-9 to TRBJ1-2; possibly TRBD1 for D (5 bases). V gave up 0 bases and J gave up 1 base, with 9 bases separating them. Germline V CDR1 and CDR2: SEHNR, FQNEAQ (reference sequence). This CDR3 spans 15 amino acids. CDR3 DNA: TGTGCCAGCAGCTTAGCATCAGGGAGTAACTATGGCTACACCTTC. It translates to CASSLASGSNYGYTF.

Comment on this clone: Other DNA sequences in the sample encode the same CDR3. The V call is TRBV4-3, the J call TRBJ2-1; unclear D gene. This CDR3 contains 13 residues. Germline-derived CDR1 and CDR2 are LGHNA and YSLEER. Trimming stripped 1 base from V and 7 bases from J, with 8 bases between. Written as DNA, the CDR3 is TGCGCCAGCAGCCAAGGACTGGAGAATGAGCAGTTCTTC. Translation: CASSQGLENEQFF.

CDR3 nucleotides: TGTGCCAGCAAAGACAGCACAGATACGCAGTATTTT. This sequence encodes CASKDSTDTQYF. The rearrangement joins TRBV7-9 to TRBJ2-3; D ambiguous. Germline loops: CDR1 SEHNR, CDR2 FQNEAQ (reference sequence). The CDR3 totals 12 residues. V was clipped by 7 bases and J by 0 bases, with 5 bases between them.

The chain recombines TRBV18 with TRBJ2-2; weak D call: TRBD1 (6 bases). From germline, CDR1 is KGHSH and CDR2 LQKENI. The CDR3 runs 14 residues. V lost 2 bases and J lost 6, with 10 bases in between. The CDR3 nucleotides are TGTGCCAGCTCACCATTGGCAGGGGCCGGGGAGCTGTTTTTT. It is translated as CASSPLAGAGELFF.

Only a few counts were recorded for this clone. V is TRBV10-3 and J is TRBJ2-1, with 12 bases that match TRBD2. The V gene end was trimmed by 6 bases and the J gene end by 2 bases; junction bases not matched to a gene: 14. Looked up from germline, CDR1 is ENHRY and CDR2 is SYGVKD. The CDR3 spans 19 residues. The DNA for the CDR3 is TGTGCCATCAGCTCGGGACTAGCGGGCCCCATCGGCCCCTACAATGAGCAGTTCTTC. Encoded protein: CAISSGLAGPIGPYNEQFF.

The chain joins TRBV10-2 to TRBJ2-6; 8 bases are shared with TRBD2. Unmatched junction bases numbered 14, after V lost 7 bases and J lost 0 bases. This CDR3 spans 19 amino acids. Germline lookup yields CDR1 WSHSY and CDR2 SAAADI. The CDR3 nucleotides are TGCGCCAGCACCCAGTGGGTGCGGGAGGCCGACTCTGGGGCCAACGTCCTGACTTTC. Protein: CASTQWVREADSGANVLTF.

As for this clone: Other nucleotide sequences in the sample specify the same CDR3. The chain recombines TRBV5-1 with TRBJ2-7; the match to TRBD1 covers 9 bases. Germline CDR1 reads SGHRS; CDR2 reads YFSETQ. Trimming at V came to 3 bases and at J to 1 base, leaving 2 bases not matched to a gene. This CDR3 region has 14 residues. CDR3 DNA: TGCGCCAGCAGCTGGGGACAGGGATCCTACGAGCAGTACTTC. It translates to CASSWGQGSYEQYF.

This clone was observed a few times. V usage is TRBV25-1 and J usage is TRBJ2-7; no clear D gene. From germline, CDR1 is MGHDK and CDR2 SYGVNS. CDR3 length: 16 residues. V was shortened by 3 bases and J by 4 bases, with 19 bases between the two germline ends. CDR3 sequence (DNA): TGTGCCAGCAGTGACGCTAATGCCCTTTCACCATACGAGCAGTACTTC. Residues: CASSDANALSPYEQYF.

This clone was detected many times. The identical CDR3 is also encoded by other nucleotide sequences in the sample. The genes are TRBV29-1 and TRBJ1-1; D unresolved. This CDR3 is built from 11 residues. Trimming shortened V by 7 bases and J by 5 bases, and 11 bases separated the two germline ends. CDR1 is SQVTM and CDR2 is ANQGSEA in the germline V gene. The CDR3, as DNA: TGCAGCGCCCCTTCCGAGACTGAAGCTTTCTTT. Translated: CSAPSETEAFF.

The chain carries TRBV19 and TRBJ1-5; the D is unclear. With 4 bases removed from V and 5 bases from J, the gap between germline ends came to 9 bases. The V gene's germline CDR1 is LNHDA and CDR2 SQIVND (reference sequence). The CDR3 has 13 amino acids. The CDR3 loop is CASSTARYQPQHF. The CDR3 coding sequence is TGTGCCAGTAGTACTGCACGATATCAGCCCCAGCATTTT.

This clone appeared once. CDR3 residues: CASQRWGNTEAFF. The CDR3 nucleotides read TGTGCCAGCCAGAGGTGGGGGAACACTGAAGCTTTCTTT. This rearrangement joins TRBV6-6 to TRBJ1-1; D ambiguous. The germline V and J ends were trimmed by 8 bases and 1 base, with 11 bases remaining between them. The CDR3 sequence is 13 residues long. Germline assignment: CDR1 MNHNY and CDR2 SVGAGI (reference sequence).

V usage is TRBV29-1 and J usage is TRBJ2-7, with a tentative D call TRBD1 (6 bases). This CDR3 has 13 residues. CDR1 and CDR2 (germline): SQVTM, ANQGSEA. V was shortened by 5 bases and J by 0 bases, with 11 bases between the two germline ends. The CDR3 loop is CSVSGASSYEQYF. DNA for the CDR3: TGCAGCGTTTCAGGGGCCAGCTCCTACGAGCAGTACTTC.

This sequence joins TRBV12-2 and TRBJ2-3; the table calls TRBD1, which could not be checked here. TRBV12-2 is given as a pseudogene. The CDR3 contains 16 residues. The CDR3 spells CASRFHGTASTDTQYF. The CDR3, as DNA: TGTGCAAGTCGCTTCCACGGGACAGCGAGCACAGATACGCAGTATTTT.

The chain uses TRBV2 and TRBJ2-1, with TRBD2 matching over 14 bases. The CDR3 is made up of 16 amino acids. Germline CDR1 SNHLY, CDR2 FYNNEI. V shed 3 bases, J shed 7 bases, and the junction held 5 bases outside the gene matches. CDR3 residues: CASSDRLAGGPNEQFF. CDR3 nucleotide sequence: TGTGCCAGCAGTGACCGACTAGCGGGAGGGCCTAATGAGCAGTTCTTC.

The rearrangement uses TRBV15 and TRBJ1-1, with 7 bases matching TRBD1. Unmatched junction bases numbered 4, after V lost 0 bases and J lost 0 bases. CDR3 length equals 16 residues. CDR1 and CDR2 (germline): LNHNV, YYDKDF (reference sequence). The CDR3 region is CATSRDRDRVNTEAFF. CDR3 nucleotide sequence: TGTGCCACCAGCAGAGATCGGGACAGAGTGAACACTGAAGCTTTCTTT.

The chain joins TRBV5-1 to TRBJ1-2, with D possibly being TRBD1 (5 bases). Trimming took 5 bases from V and 7 from J, leaving 18 bases between them. The CDR3 totals 14 residues. Germline lookup yields CDR1 SGHRS and CDR2 YFSETQ. The CDR3 is CASRLWDRTSGYTF. CDR3 DNA sequence: TGCGCCAGCAGACTCTGGGACCGTACGTCTGGCTACACCTTC. The variable domain in full, with the rest retrieved from reference TRBV5-1 and TRBJ1-2, is KAGVTQTPRYLIKTRGQQVTLSCSPISGHRSVSWYQQTPGQGLQFLFEYFSETQRNKGNFPGRFSGRQFSNSRSEMNVSTLELGDSALYLCASRLWDRTSGYTFGSGTRLTVV.